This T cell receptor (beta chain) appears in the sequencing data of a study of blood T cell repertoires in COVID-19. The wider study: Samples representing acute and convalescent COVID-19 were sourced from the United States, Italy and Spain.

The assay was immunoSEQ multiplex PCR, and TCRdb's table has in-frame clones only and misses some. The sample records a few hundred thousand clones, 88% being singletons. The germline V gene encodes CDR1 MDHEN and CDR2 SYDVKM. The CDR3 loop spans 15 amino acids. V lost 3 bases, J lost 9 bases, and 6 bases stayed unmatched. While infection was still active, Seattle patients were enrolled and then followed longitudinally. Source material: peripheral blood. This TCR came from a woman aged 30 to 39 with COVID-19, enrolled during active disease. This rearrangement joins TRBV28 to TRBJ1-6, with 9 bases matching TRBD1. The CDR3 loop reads CASSFGDRVVSPLHF. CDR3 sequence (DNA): TGTGCCAGCAGTTTTGGGGACAGGGTTGTTTCACCCCTCCACTTT.